The clone carrying this T cell receptor beta chain was detected once. Assay: immunoSEQ multiplex PCR; the TCRdb copy retains only in-frame clones and omits some. The sample includes 6,000 to 7,500 clones, over 65% of them seen just once. This sample is drawn from a study of T cells after posttransplantation cyclophosphamide. The germline V and J ends were trimmed by 3 bases and 0 bases, with 18 bases remaining between them. This CDR3 comprises 17 residues. Germline values: CDR1 GTSNPN, CDR2 SVGIG (reference sequence). A marrow graft followed busulfan-fludarabine conditioning, with cyclophosphamide on days +3 and +4.

This TCR was recovered from a female patient between 50 and 60 years old who received an allogeneic stem cell transplant from a related donor, was CMV-positive, and had no GVHD. The T cells may partly be graft donor cells. Sample: PBMCs, taken after allogeneic stem cell transplant with posttransplant cyclophosphamide. The chain joins TRBV30 to TRBJ2-4, with TRBD1 as a possible D gene (6 bases). CDR3 bases: TGTGCCTGGAGCAAACAGGGACCCCTTATAGCCAAAAACATTCAGTACTTC. This encodes CAWSKQGPLIAKNIQYF.